These T cell receptor beta chains were read from a single sample in a study of T cells in Graves' hyperthyroidism and ophthalmopathy. TCRdb recomputed calls from the multiplex PCR reads with MiXCR, one row per CDR3 protein. The profile covers about 600,000 distinct CDR3 sequences, with approximately 15% appearing a single time and 2.5% to 4% taken by the ten largest. The sequenced material came from blood. These receptor sequences come from a woman between 40 and 50 years old with Graves' ophthalmopathy. Each CDR3 is given with its conserved first and last residue. Fields, in order: clone size, J gene, V gene, D gene, CDR3 DNA, CDR3 protein. D genes are given only for firm matches. Part of the rows lack a size; the others show once, few, many or a class for expanded clones.

size: many; J: TRBJ1-1; V: TRBV20-1; D: TRBD1; DNA: TGCAGTGCTAGAGCAACAGGGGTCATTAACACTGAAGCTTTCTTT; CDR3: CSARATGVINTEAFF
size: many; J: TRBJ2-7; V: TRBV20-1; D: .; DNA: TGCAGTGCTAAGAAGGGTTACGAGCAGTACTTC; CDR3: CSAKKGYEQYF
size: few; J: TRBJ1-1; V: TRBV6-2/TRBV6-3; D: .; DNA: TGTGCCAGCAGTTACTGGCACGACAGGAAGACTGAAGCTTTCTTT; CDR3: CASSYWHDRKTEAFF
size: few; J: TRBJ2-1; V: TRBV27; D: TRBD2; DNA: TGTGCCAGCAGGAAGACTAGCGGGGGGGCCTCCTACAATGAGCAGTTCTTC; CDR3: CASRKTSGGASYNEQFF
size: few; J: TRBJ2-2; V: TRBV20-1; D: TRBD1; DNA: TGCAGTGCCCGACCGGGGCAGGGGGTGGACGGGGAGCTGTTTTTT; CDR3: CSARPGQGVDGELFF
size: many; J: TRBJ1-2; V: TRBV28; D: TRBD1; DNA: TGTGCCAGCAGTTCACCCGGGACAGCCGGGTATGGCTACACCTTC; CDR3: CASSSPGTAGYGYTF
size: .; J: TRBJ2-7; V: TRBV7-3; D: TRBD1; DNA: TGTGCCAGCAGCGTGGGCGGGACAGGGGTCTACGAGCAGTACTTC; CDR3: CASSVGGTGVYEQYF
size: .; J: TRBJ2-3; V: TRBV6-9; D: TRBD2; DNA: TGTGCCAGCAGCTACTTGGTGGGAGCGGGGGCCCCCGGCACGCAGTATTTT; CDR3: CASSYLVGAGAPGTQYF
size: many; J: TRBJ2-1; V: TRBV20-1; D: TRBD2; DNA: TGCAGTGCTAGTTTCCGCGGGAGGGCCTCAGATGAGCAGTTCTTC; CDR3: CSASFRGRASDEQFF
size: many; J: TRBJ2-7; V: TRBV2; D: TRBD1; DNA: TGTGCCAGCAACGGACAGGGAACCTACGAGCAGTACTTC; CDR3: CASNGQGTYEQYF